This T cell receptor beta chain was profiled in a study of T cell changes during pregnancy in multiple sclerosis. The assay was immunoSEQ multiplex PCR, and TCRdb's table has in-frame clones only and misses some. The profile covers tens of thousands of clones, with 85% to 95% appearing a single time and about 2.5% taken by the ten largest. Material: peripheral blood, obtained before pregnancy. The clonotype originates from a female donor with multiple sclerosis, enrolled in a pregnancy study.

The CDR3 DNA is TGTGCCAGCAGCAAAGGGACAGACCTTAGCACAGATACGCAGTATTTT. Protein sequence: CASSKGTDLSTDTQYF. This sequence joins TRBV21-1 and TRBJ2-3; the tabulated D call, TRBD1, remains unverified against the DNA. TRBV21-1 is an annotated pseudogene. This CDR3 spans 16 amino acids.